This TCR beta chain was captured by sequencing in a study of a mutant IDH1 vaccine in newly diagnosed glioma. Turning to the study itself: The first vaccination came 4-6 weeks after radiotherapy alone, or with temozolomide cycles. Sex among treated patients split about 62% male, roughly 40% female; mean age was approximately 41 years. Study-level points and caveats: Pseudoprogression appeared unlinked to shifts in leading peripheral T cell clonotypes.

Time point specified: week 5, during vaccination. Doses comprised 300 ug of mutant IDH1 20-mer peptide each, plus topical imiquimod. Donors' newly diagnosed IDH1-mutant WHO grade 3 or 4 astrocytomas lacked nuclear ATRX. Clones were read by immunoSEQ multiplex PCR, and TCRdb kept only the in-frame ones, dropping some. This table holds about 50,000 clones, around 80% found once. As to this clone: Its antigen remains unidentified.

This CDR3 is built from 13 residues. The germline gives CDR1 SQVTM, CDR2 ANQGSEA. V gave up 1 base and J gave up 3 bases; unmatched junction bases: 0. The receptor was isolated from a woman aged 50 to 60 with glioma. The V gene is TRBV29-1, the J gene TRBJ2-7; 10 bases line up with TRBD1. The source was PBMCs, collected from a glioma patient whose treatment included an IDH1 peptide vaccine. DNA for the CDR3: TGCAGCGTTGAAGGGACAGGGGGCTACGAGCAGTACTTC. Its translation: CSVEGTGGYEQYF.